These T cell receptor beta chains were read from a single sample in a study of CD8+CD57+ T cells in acquired aplastic anemia. TCRdb independently ran MiXCR on the reads; one entry per CDR3 protein. This table has about 290,000 distinct CDR3 sequences, under 60% appearing once. The specimen sequenced was sorted CD4+, CD8+, or CD8+CD57+ T cells (not recorded which) from PBMCs. These receptors were taken from a human donor with aplastic anemia. Both conserved end residues are part of each CDR3. The D gene is left open where the match is weak. Expanded clones get a size class; other rows say once, few or many, or leave the size out.

D gene,J gene,clone size,CDR3 length,V gene,CDR3 protein,CDR3 DNA
.,TRBJ1-3,.,15,TRBV7-2,CASSRLGGNGNTIYF,TGTGCCAGCAGCAGGCTAGGGGGGAATGGAAACACCATATATTTT
.,TRBJ2-7,once,15,TRBV7-3,CASSSTVGLNYEQYF,TGTGCCAGCAGCTCGACAGTAGGATTAAACTACGAGCAGTACTTC
.,TRBJ1-2,many,14,TRBV5-1,CASSLAWGDGVYTF,TGCGCCAGCAGCTTGGCCTGGGGGGACGGCGTCTACACCTTC
TRBD2,TRBJ2-1,many,15,TRBV19,CASSIGGGITAEQFF,TGTGCCAGTAGTATAGGGGGGGGGATTACGGCTGAGCAGTTCTTC
.,TRBJ2-7,few,13,TRBV7-8,CASSLGERTEQYF,TGTGCCAGCAGCTTAGGAGAAAGAACCGAGCAGTACTTC
.,TRBJ2-7,.,15,TRBV2,CASSEGGTVSYEQYF,TGTGCCAGCAGTGAAGGTGGGACGGTCTCCTACGAGCAGTACTTC
.,TRBJ2-3,.,17,TRBV7-2,CASSLDLARPGTDTQYF,TGTGCCAGCAGCTTAGACCTGGCACGCCCTGGGACAGATACGCAGTATTTT
TRBD2,TRBJ2-5,.,16,TRBV18,CASSPALAGVQETQYF,TGTGCCAGCTCACCAGCTCTAGCGGGAGTTCAAGAGACCCAGTACTTC
.,TRBJ2-7,few,17,TRBV25-1,CASSADPGAERSYEQYF,TGTGCCAGCAGTGCCGACCCTGGAGCGGAGCGATCCTACGAGCAGTACTTC
.,TRBJ1-3,.,12,TRBV2,CASSEQRNTIYF,TGTGCCAGCAGTGAACAGAGAAACACCATATATTTT
TRBD1,TRBJ1-5,many,16,TRBV20-1,CSATRRGEGSNQPQHF,TGCAGTGCTACCCGCAGGGGGGAAGGTAGCAATCAGCCCCAGCATTTT
.,TRBJ2-1,.,15,TRBV20-1,CSASLKGLGGNEQFF,TGCAGTGCTAGTCTAAAGGGGTTAGGCGGCAATGAGCAGTTCTTC
.,TRBJ2-2,.,8,TRBV9,CASSVGRF,TGTGCCAGCAGCGTAGGGCGGTTT
TRBD1,TRBJ2-7,.,15,TRBV5-5,CASSLVDRMAYERYF,TGTGCCAGCAGCTTAGTGGACAGGATGGCCTACGAGCGGTACTTC
.,TRBJ2-7,.,16,TRBV2,CASSETAVVASYEQYF,TGTGCCAGCAGTGAAACGGCTGTAGTGGCCTCCTACGAGCAGTACTTC
TRBD1,TRBJ1-5,many,19,TRBV20-1,CSARESYPRTGARNQPQHF,TGCAGTGCTAGAGAATCATACCCTAGGACAGGGGCCCGCAATCAGCCCCAGCATTTT
.,TRBJ2-3,once,17,TRBV15,CATSRDRVLAHTDTQYF,TGTGCCACCAGCAGAGATAGAGTTCTAGCACACACAGATACGCAGTATTTT
.,TRBJ2-7,.,14,TRBV19,CASSKTSAAHEQYF,TGTGCCAGTAGTAAAACTTCAGCAGCCCACGAGCAGTACTTC
TRBD1,TRBJ1-6,once,12,TRBV28,CATRQGDSPLHF,TGTGCCACACGACAGGGAGATTCACCCCTCCACTTT
.,TRBJ1-3,many,13,TRBV11-3,CASSPTSGNTIYF,TGTGCCAGCAGCCCTACCTCTGGAAACACCATATATTTT
.,TRBJ2-2,.,14,TRBV6-4,CASSPTCGAGELFF,TGTGCCAGCAGTCCGACATGTGGTGCCGGGGAGCTGTTTTTT
.,TRBJ2-7,.,14,TRBV27,CASSPGTPLSEQYF,TGTGCCAGCAGTCCCGGGACTCCACTCTCCGAGCAGTACTTC
TRBD2,TRBJ2-3,many,14,TRBV18,CASSPPGGPDTQYF,TGTGCCAGCTCACCACCGGGAGGGCCGGATACGCAGTATTTT
TRBD2,TRBJ2-5,.,19,TRBV5-1,CASSFGLAGGGSLVETQYF,TGCGCCAGCAGCTTCGGACTAGCGGGAGGAGGTTCGCTAGTGGAGACCCAGTACTTC
.,TRBJ2-2,many,17,TRBV7-3,CASSLRSRGMNTGELFF,TGTGCCAGCAGCTTAAGGTCTAGAGGGATGAACACCGGGGAGCTGTTTTTT
TRBD1,TRBJ2-7,.,15,TRBV24-1,CATSDGTVSPYEQYF,TGTGCCACCAGTGACGGGACAGTAAGCCCCTACGAGCAGTACTTC
.,TRBJ2-1,many,15,TRBV5-4,CASSFSRELYNEQFF,TGTGCCAGCAGCTTTAGTCGGGAATTATACAATGAGCAGTTCTTC
TRBD1,TRBJ2-3,many,15,TRBV29-1,CSVARDRGITDTQYF,TGCAGCGTCGCGCGGGACAGGGGGATCACAGATACGCAGTATTTT
.,TRBJ2-6,few,16,TRBV6-4,CASSDSDSSGANVLTF,TGTGCCAGCAGTGACTCGGACAGCTCTGGGGCCAACGTCCTGACTTTC
.,TRBJ2-5,many,16,TRBV7-9,CASSLGPGLALETQYF,TGTGCCAGCAGCTTAGGTCCGGGACTCGCGTTGGAGACCCAGTACTTC
TRBD2,TRBJ2-2,.,17,TRBV5-1,CASSLGLAGGFAGELFF,TGCGCCAGCAGCTTGGGACTAGCGGGAGGGTTCGCCGGGGAGCTGTTTTTT
.,TRBJ2-7,.,14,TRBV2,CASSEFGGIYEQYF,TGTGCCAGCAGTGAATTCGGGGGCATCTACGAGCAGTACTTC
TRBD1,TRBJ1-1,.,16,TRBV7-9,CASSAWGQGEDTEAFF,TGTGCCAGCAGCGCCTGGGGACAGGGAGAAGACACTGAAGCTTTCTTT
.,TRBJ1-2,many,15,TRBV5-8,CASSLQTVRLGGYTF,TGTGCCAGCAGCTTGCAAACAGTCCGACTCGGTGGCTACACCTTC
.,TRBJ1-2,few,13,TRBV10-3,CAISEDVPYGYTF,TGTGCCATCAGTGAAGACGTGCCCTATGGCTACACCTTC
TRBD2,TRBJ2-3,many,16,TRBV4-1,CASSQRLAGPTDTQYF,TGCGCCAGCAGCCAAAGACTAGCGGGGCCCACAGATACGCAGTATTTT
.,TRBJ1-1,.,13,TRBV10-1,CASTPRGATEAFF,TGCGCCAGCACTCCTCGGGGTGCCACTGAAGCTTTCTTC
.,TRBJ2-5,.,16,TRBV9,CASSQLGLAAQETQYF,TGCGCCAGCAGCCAGCTGGGATTAGCGGCACAAGAGACCCAGTACTTC
.,TRBJ2-2,.,14,TRBV9,CASSPALNTGELFF,TGTGCCAGCAGCCCAGCCTTGAACACCGGGGAGCTGTTTTTT
TRBD1,TRBJ2-1,.,13,TRBV24-1,CATSDQGQGTQFF,TGTGCCACCAGTGACCAGGGACAGGGGACGCAGTTCTTC
.,TRBJ1-1,many,13,TRBV2,CASSRGRGTEAFF,TGTGCCAGCAGCCGAGGACGTGGCACTGAAGCTTTCTTT
.,TRBJ2-5,.,14,TRBV9,CASSVQGRGETQYF,TGTGCCAGCAGCGTTCAGGGAAGGGGGGAGACCCAGTACTTC
.,TRBJ2-7,.,13,TRBV10-1,CASKGSPSYEQYF,TGCGCCAGCAAAGGTTCCCCCTCCTACGAGCAGTACTTC
TRBD2,TRBJ2-7,.,14,TRBV12-3/TRBV12-4,CASGAGGILYEQYF,TGTGCTAGTGGCGCGGGGGGTATCCTCTACGAGCAGTACTTC
.,TRBJ1-1,many,16,TRBV12-3/TRBV12-4,CASRNGVGWENTEAFF,TGTGCCAGCAGAAACGGGGTAGGGTGGGAAAACACTGAAGCTTTCTTT
TRBD2,TRBJ2-3,.,13,TRBV29-1,CSGTSGSTDTQYF,TGCAGCGGCACTAGCGGGAGCACAGATACGCAGTATTTT
.,TRBJ2-2,.,18,TRBV7-3,CASSLQLVSSRHTGELFF,TGTGCTAGCAGCTTACAACTTGTCAGTTCGCGGCACACCGGGGAGCTGTTTTTT
TRBD2,TRBJ2-2,many,14,TRBV6-5,CASSYREGTGELFF,TGTGCCAGCAGTTACAGGGAGGGCACCGGGGAGCTGTTTTTT
TRBD2,TRBJ2-5,.,15,TRBV5-6,CASSASGGPEETQYF,TGTGCCAGCAGCGCCAGCGGGGGTCCAGAAGAGACCCAGTACTTC
TRBD2,TRBJ2-1,.,17,TRBV2,CASRDGLAGASYNEQFF,TGTGCCAGCAGGGACGGACTAGCGGGAGCATCCTACAATGAGCAGTTCTTC
.,TRBJ1-2,.,13,TRBV5-1,CASSRTSGGAYTF,TGTGCCAGCAGCAGGACTAGCGGGGGGGCCTACACCTTC
.,TRBJ2-7,.,15,TRBV29-1,CSVEEGAGKGGEQYF,TGCAGCGTTGAAGAAGGGGCAGGGAAAGGAGGCGAGCAGTACTTC
TRBD1,TRBJ1-1,.,14,TRBV11-2,CASSPETGRTEAFF,TGTGCCAGCAGCCCCGAGACAGGGAGGACTGAAGCTTTCTTT
.,TRBJ1-1,many,15,TRBV4-1,CASSQGQILNTEAFF,TGCGCCAGCAGCCAAGGACAGATCCTGAACACTGAAGCTTTCTTT
.,TRBJ1-5,many,13,TRBV19,CASSIDRQSAQHF,TGTGCCAGTAGTATAGACCGTCAATCGGCCCAGCATTTT